The subject of this entry is one T cell receptor beta chain. The antigen is unknown. This specimen comes from a study of T-cell memory formation after mild COVID-19. Study background: In these data, TCR clusters were largely donor specific. Study observations and caveats: SARS-CoV-2 specificity of second-wave clones peaking day 37 was unconfirmed. Several responding clones turned up in pre-infection memory, indicating that cross-reactive memory may have taken part.

Sample barcodes and UMIs were carried by the TCR alpha and TCR beta cDNA libraries that 5'RACE generated with constant-segment primers. TCRdb redid the calling of the 5' RACE reads with MiXCR, one entry per CDR3 protein. Among a few hundred thousand distinct CDR3 sequences, about 15% were seen once, and the ten largest hold 22%. The CDR3 has 13 residues. In germline, CDR1 is DFQATT, CDR2 SNEGSKA (reference sequence). The V gene lost 3 bases and the J gene lost 3 bases, with 11 bases spanning the gap. This receptor was obtained from a young man who had mild COVID-19 (a few samples of this study predate the infection). Cell type and time point are not known. The specimen was PBMCs or a T cell subset sorted from them (not recorded which). The J gene is TRBJ2-5, the V gene TRBV20-1, with D perhaps being TRBD1 or TRBD2 (6 bases each). CDR3: CSASAEGEETQYF. The CDR3 nucleotides are TGCAGTGCTAGTGCGGAGGGGGAAGAGACCCAGTACTTC.